Detailed here is one T cell receptor beta chain. The junction differs from germline at one of its ends, possibly a read error. Here immunoSEQ multiplex PCR was the method, and the copy in TCRdb shows in-frame clones only, minus some. The profile shows about 93,000 clones, around 92% of them singletons. These data belong to a study of T cell changes during pregnancy in multiple sclerosis. The germline CDR1 and CDR2 sequences are LNHDA and SQIVND (reference sequence). The CDR3 consists of 13 residues. This receptor was obtained from a female donor with multiple sclerosis, enrolled in a pregnancy study. The input for sequencing was peripheral blood, taken after pregnancy. The chain carries TRBV19 and TRBJ2-3; D not resolved. In DNA form, the CDR3 reads TGTGCCAGTAGTAGCGTAAGCATAGATACGCAGTATTTT. Amino acid sequence: CASSSVSIDTQYF.